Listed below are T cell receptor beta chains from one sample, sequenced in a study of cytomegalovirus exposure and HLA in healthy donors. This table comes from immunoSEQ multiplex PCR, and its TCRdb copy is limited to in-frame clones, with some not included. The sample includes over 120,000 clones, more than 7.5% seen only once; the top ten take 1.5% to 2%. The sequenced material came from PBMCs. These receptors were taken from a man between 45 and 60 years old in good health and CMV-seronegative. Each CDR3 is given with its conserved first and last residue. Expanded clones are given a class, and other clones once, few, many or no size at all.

CAWRYYRERNTEAFF	TRBJ1-1	15	.	TRBV30
CASSVRSGMGQPQHF	TRBJ1-5	15	.	TRBV2
CASSQDPHREGYTF	TRBJ1-2	14	.	TRBV4-2
CASSVQGDTEAFF	TRBJ1-1	13	few	TRBV19
CACARGGANTEAFF	TRBJ1-1	14	few	TRBV30
CASSSRTAQETQYF	TRBJ2-5	14	few	TRBV6-5
CASSRQGGWNTEAFF	TRBJ1-1	15	few	TRBV13
CASSPPGARGLYEQYF	TRBJ2-7	16	.	TRBV9
CASSGVQGVNEQYF	TRBJ2-7	14	few	TRBV5-4
CASSLEPFRSGNTIYF	TRBJ1-3	16	.	TRBV5-4
CASRPGGSTYEQYF	TRBJ2-7	14	few	TRBV6-6
CSVQPRNTEAFF	TRBJ1-1	12	few	TRBV29-1
CASSLDGGGGNQPQHF	TRBJ1-5	16	.	TRBV5-1
CASSTSQGALWGTGELFF	TRBJ2-2	18	.	TRBV27
CASKTLLSYNEQFF	TRBJ2-1	14	.	TRBV28
CASSYASGTGGETQYF	TRBJ2-5	16	few	TRBV6-5
CASSLWQGANYGYTF	TRBJ1-2	15	.	TRBV5-1
CATNDGGNNQPQHF	TRBJ1-5	14	few	TRBV15
CASSQGLAGVTTNNEQFF	TRBJ2-1	18	few	TRBV5-4
CASSRQQGVRENTIYF	TRBJ1-3	16	.	TRBV4-1
CASSHPALGTGDYNEQFF	TRBJ2-1	18	few	TRBV18
CASSFRRGGTGELFF	TRBJ2-2	15	few	TRBV27
CASGTSGSETQYF	TRBJ2-5	13	few	TRBV2
CASSLEGDGETQYF	TRBJ2-5	14	few	TRBV13
CASSSQGTARTGELFF	TRBJ2-2	16	.	TRBV7-9
CASSPGANSPLHF	TRBJ1-6	13	.	TRBV7-7
CASRADRGIADTQYF	TRBJ2-3	15	few	TRBV6-6
CASSFDGQTGTAFF	TRBJ1-1	14	many	TRBV11-3
CASISADSSYEQYF	TRBJ2-7	14	.	TRBV2
CASSRSSGQGTAYEQYF	TRBJ2-7	17	.	TRBV19
CASSLRRGGSPLHF	TRBJ1-6	14	few	TRBV6-5
CSVEGGGGYTF	TRBJ1-2	11	few	TRBV29-1
CASSQGVGTPYEQYF	TRBJ2-7	15	few	TRBV4-1
CASSLGLAGATQETQYF	TRBJ2-5	17	few	TRBV5-1
CASSVGHLNSPLHF	TRBJ1-6	14	.	TRBV9
CASSEDWLYGYTF	TRBJ1-2	13	.	TRBV6-1
CASTSARGPQHF	TRBJ1-5	12	.	TRBV28
CASARTSGSTDTQYF	TRBJ2-3	15	.	TRBV6-4
CASSLTGGYNQPQHF	TRBJ1-5	15	few	TRBV6-1
CASSIWTSGIGRAKNIQYF	TRBJ2-4	19	.	TRBV11-2
CASSERGYGGNTGELFF	TRBJ2-2	17	.	TRBV10-1
CASSFAGGETGELFF	TRBJ2-2	15	.	TRBV5-6
CASSPKVLPPGGATTGNTIYF	TRBJ1-3	21	few	TRBV18
CASSQSLAGAAGELFF	TRBJ2-2	16	.	TRBV4-2
CASSTNPGQGLDYGYTF	TRBJ1-2	17	once	TRBV5-1
CASSLLQLNTEAFF	TRBJ1-1	14	few	TRBV7-9
CASSSSGSTYNEQFF	TRBJ2-1	15	.	TRBV7-6
CASSFTTGGWQYF	TRBJ2-7	13	.	TRBV5-1
CASSLSTGNQPQHF	TRBJ1-5	14	.	TRBV27
CASSSVQVSKLFF	TRBJ1-4	13	.	TRBV5-6
CASSELGPDQPQHF	TRBJ1-5	14	.	TRBV2
CASRRGGQGLLETQYF	TRBJ2-5	16	few	TRBV28
CASSPGQGGIYGYTF	TRBJ1-2	15	few	TRBV19
CASGGQANQETQYF	TRBJ2-5	14	few	TRBV2
CASSSRGRYEQYF	TRBJ2-7	13	.	TRBV27
CASALLGTAYEQYF	TRBJ2-7	14	few	TRBV14
CASSLVGAGELFF	TRBJ2-2	13	few	TRBV7-9